The 5 T cell receptor beta chains listed next were all sequenced from one sample in a study of cytomegalovirus exposure and HLA in healthy donors. Here immunoSEQ multiplex PCR was the method, and the copy in TCRdb shows in-frame clones only, minus some. This table holds 92,000 or so clones, approximately 96% found once. Sample: PBMCs. The receptor set was obtained from a man between 18 and 29 years old in good health and CMV-seronegative.

The J gene is TRBJ2-3, the V gene TRBV18; D unresolved. Deletions cut 3 bases from V and 0 bases from J, with 4 bases between. The germline gives CDR1 KGHSH, CDR2 LQKENI. The CDR3 sequence is 13 residues long. CDR3 bases: TGTGCCAGCTCACCTACTAGCACAGATACGCAGTATTTT. Its translation: CASSPTSTDTQYF.

V usage is TRBV5-6 and J usage is TRBJ2-1; TRBD1 is a possible D gene (6 bases). Trimming removed 4 bases from V and 5 bases from J, with 13 bases in between. The germline CDR1 and CDR2 sequences are SGHDT and YYEEEE. This CDR3 is 14 amino acids long. DNA of the CDR3: TGTGCCAGCAGCCCCCTCGACAGGAACAATGAGCAGTTCTTC. Translation gives CASSPLDRNNEQFF.

The CDR3 DNA reads as TGTGCCAGCAGTCTGGGGGGGGCTTTTAGAGGCTACACCTTC. As protein: CASSLGGAFRGYTF. This rearrangement joins TRBV28 to TRBJ1-2, with D maybe TRBD1 (6 bases). The germline V gene encodes CDR1 MDHEN and CDR2 SYDVKM. CDR3 size: 14 residues. Trimming stripped 5 bases from V and 8 bases from J, with 18 bases between.

The rearrangement uses TRBV5-1 and TRBJ2-1, with 9 bases aligning to TRBD1. CDR3 size: 12 residues. J gave up 14 bases and V 0 bases, and 3 bases lay outside the gene matches. Germline CDR1 and CDR2: SGHRS and YFSETQ. Here the CDR3 reads CASSLGTGDKFF. CDR3 nucleotide sequence: TGCGCCAGCAGCTTGGGGACAGGGGATAAGTTCTTC. The full variable domain, its missing parts supplied by reference TRBV5-1 and TRBJ2-1, is KAGVTQTPRYLIKTRGQQVTLSCSPISGHRSVSWYQQTPGQGLQFLFEYFSETQRNKGNFPGRFSGRQFSNSRSEMNVSTLELGDSALYLCASSLGTGDKFFGPGTRLTVL.

V gene TRBV7-3 combines with J gene TRBJ2-1, with 9 nucleotides matching TRBD2. Germline CDR1 and CDR2: SGHTA and FQGTGA. The V segment lost 5 bases and the J segment 9 bases; nucleotides outside the gene matches: 29. The length of the CDR3 is 21 residues. The CDR3 loop reads CASSPIPRDSRARGRGGEQFF. The CDR3 nucleotides are TGTGCCAGCAGCCCCATACCCAGGGATAGTAGGGCTCGCGGGAGGGGGGGTGAGCAGTTCTTC.